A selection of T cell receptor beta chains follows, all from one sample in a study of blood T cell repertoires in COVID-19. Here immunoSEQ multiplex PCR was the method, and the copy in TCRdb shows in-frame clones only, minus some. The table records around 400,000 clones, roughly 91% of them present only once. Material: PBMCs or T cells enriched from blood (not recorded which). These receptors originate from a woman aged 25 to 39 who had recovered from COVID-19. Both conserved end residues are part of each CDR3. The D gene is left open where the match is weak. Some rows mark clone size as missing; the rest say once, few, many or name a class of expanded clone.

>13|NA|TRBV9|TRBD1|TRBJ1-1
CASSPNRGTEAFF
TGTGCCAGCAGCCCCAACAGGGGCACTGAAGCTTTCTTT
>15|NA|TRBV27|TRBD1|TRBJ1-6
CASSPPGTGELPLHF
TGTGCCAGCAGTCCCCCCGGGACAGGGGAACTACCCCTCCACTTT
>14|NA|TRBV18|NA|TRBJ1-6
CASSPNGNNSPLHF
TGTGCCAGCTCACCAAACGGGAATAATTCACCCCTCCACTTT
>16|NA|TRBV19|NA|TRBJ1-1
CASSIEYVRGSSEAFF
TGTGCCAGTAGTATAGAGTATGTTAGGGGGTCCTCTGAAGCTTTCTTT
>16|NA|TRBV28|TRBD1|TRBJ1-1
CASSRPGQPMNTEAFF
TGTGCCAGCAGCCGACCGGGACAGCCTATGAACACTGAAGCTTTCTTT
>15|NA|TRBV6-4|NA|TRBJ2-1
CASSETATSYNEQFF
TGTGCCAGCAGCGAGACAGCTACATCCTACAATGAGCAGTTCTTC
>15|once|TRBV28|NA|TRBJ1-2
CASSSPGGYDYGYTF
TGTGCCAGCAGTTCACCAGGAGGGTACGATTACGGCTACACCTTC
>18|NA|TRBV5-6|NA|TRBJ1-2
CASKTLGGSGLTNYGYTF
TGTGCCAGCAAAACTTTAGGGGGATCGGGCTTGACTAACTATGGCTACACCTTC
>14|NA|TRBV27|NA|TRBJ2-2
CASSVKSSTGELFF
TGTGCCAGCAGCGTAAAGTCGAGCACCGGGGAGCTGTTTTTT
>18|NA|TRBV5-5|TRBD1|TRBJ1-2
CASSLLNRDRVVNYGYTF
TGTGCCAGCAGCCTACTAAACCGGGACAGGGTTGTTAACTATGGCTACACCTTC
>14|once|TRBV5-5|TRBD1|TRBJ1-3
CASSLTGGGNTIYF
TGTGCCAGCAGCTTGACAGGGGGTGGAAACACCATATATTTT
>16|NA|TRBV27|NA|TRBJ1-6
CASSALGGTYNSPLHF
TGTGCCAGCAGCGCCCTCGGGGGTACCTATAATTCACCCCTCCACTTT
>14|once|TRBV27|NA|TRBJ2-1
CATSGRTLNNEQFF
TGTGCCACCTCCGGTAGGACACTAAACAATGAGCAGTTCTTC
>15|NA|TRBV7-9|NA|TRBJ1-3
CASWGGSTFGNTIYF
TGTGCCAGCTGGGGGGGCTCTACTTTTGGAAACACCATATATTTT
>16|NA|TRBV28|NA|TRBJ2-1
CASSPRKGGSYNEQFF
TGTGCCAGCAGTCCAAGGAAGGGGGGGTCCTACAATGAGCAGTTCTTC
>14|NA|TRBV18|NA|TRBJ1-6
CASSPGQGNSPLHF
TGTGCCAGCTCACCGGGGCAGGGGAATTCACCCCTCCACTTT
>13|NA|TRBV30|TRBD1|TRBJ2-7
CAWSTGTAYEQYF
TGTGCCTGGAGTACCGGGACAGCCTACGAGCAGTACTTC
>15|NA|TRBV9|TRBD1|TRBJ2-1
CASSVVGTVYNEQFF
TGTGCCAGCAGCGTAGTGGGGACAGTTTACAATGAGCAGTTCTTC
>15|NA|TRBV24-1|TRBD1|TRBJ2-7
CATSLFGQGFYEQYF
TGTGCCACCAGCCTCTTTGGACAGGGTTTCTACGAGCAGTACTTC
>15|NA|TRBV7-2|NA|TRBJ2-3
CASSLELRGTDTQYF
TGTGCCAGCAGCTTAGAACTTAGGGGGACAGATACGCAGTATTTT
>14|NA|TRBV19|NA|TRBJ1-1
CASSIGRGWAEAFF
TGTGCCAGTAGTATCGGGAGGGGTTGGGCTGAAGCTTTCTTT
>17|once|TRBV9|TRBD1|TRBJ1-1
CASSVAKGGQMNTEAFF
TGTGCCAGCAGCGTAGCTAAGGGGGGACAGATGAACACTGAAGCTTTCTTT
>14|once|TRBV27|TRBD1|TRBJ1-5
CASSPGTGKQPQHF
TGTGCCAGCAGTCCCGGGACAGGGAAACAGCCCCAGCATTTT
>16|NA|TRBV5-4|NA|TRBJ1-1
CASSLGSADPDTEAFF
TGTGCCAGCAGCTTGGGGTCCGCCGATCCGGACACTGAAGCTTTCTTT
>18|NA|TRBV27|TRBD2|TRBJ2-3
CASSFRLAGGLGTDTQYF
TGTGCCAGCAGTTTCAGGCTAGCGGGAGGGCTCGGCACAGATACGCAGTATTTT
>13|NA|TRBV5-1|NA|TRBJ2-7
CASSLDAAYEQYF
TGCGCCAGCAGCTTGGACGCGGCCTACGAGCAGTACTTC
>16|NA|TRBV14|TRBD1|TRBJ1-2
CASSQGGRGHAYGYTF
TGTGCCAGCAGCCAAGGTGGCAGGGGGCATGCCTATGGCTACACCTTC
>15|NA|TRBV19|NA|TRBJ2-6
CASRAGPSGANVLTF
TGTGCCAGTAGGGCAGGGCCCTCTGGGGCCAACGTCCTGACTTTC
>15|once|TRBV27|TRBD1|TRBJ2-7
CASRTRQGVTYEQYF
TGTGCCAGCAGGACGAGACAGGGGGTAACCTACGAGCAGTACTTC
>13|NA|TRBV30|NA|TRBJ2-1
CAWSVFSYNEQFF
TGTGCCTGGAGTGTCTTCAGCTACAATGAGCAGTTCTTC
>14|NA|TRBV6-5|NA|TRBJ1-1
CASSFDRRNTEAFF
TGTGCCAGCAGTTTCGACAGGAGGAACACTGAAGCTTTCTTT
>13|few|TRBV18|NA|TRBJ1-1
CASSQLPGSEAFF
TGTGCCAGCTCCCAACTTCCGGGATCTGAAGCTTTCTTT
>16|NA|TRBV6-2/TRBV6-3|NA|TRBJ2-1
CASSYPHNPRGTEQFF
TGTGCCAGCAGTTACCCCCACAACCCCCGGGGGACTGAGCAGTTCTTC
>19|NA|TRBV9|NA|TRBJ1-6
CASSFGEFHRSSYNSPLHF
TGTGCCAGCAGCTTTGGGGAGTTCCATAGGAGCTCCTATAATTCACCCCTCCACTTT
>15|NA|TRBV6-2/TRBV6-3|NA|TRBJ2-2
CASSYSRGYTGELFF
TGTGCCAGCAGTTACTCTAGGGGGTACACCGGGGAGCTGTTTTTT
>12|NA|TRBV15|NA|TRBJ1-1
CATSSLNTEAFF
TGTGCCACCAGCAGCTTGAACACTGAAGCTTTCTTT
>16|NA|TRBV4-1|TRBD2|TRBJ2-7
CASSQDPGLTSYEQYF
TGCGCCAGCAGCCAAGATCCGGGACTAACCTCCTACGAGCAGTACTTC
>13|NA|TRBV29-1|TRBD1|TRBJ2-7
CSVAQTGDGEQYF
TGCAGCGTTGCTCAGACAGGGGATGGGGAGCAGTACTTC
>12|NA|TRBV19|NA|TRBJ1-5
CASQQGSQPQHF
TGTGCCAGCCAGCAGGGGTCTCAGCCCCAGCATTTT
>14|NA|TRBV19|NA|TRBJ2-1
CASSMVGGLNEQFF
TGTGCCAGTAGTATGGTGGGGGGGCTAAATGAGCAGTTCTTC
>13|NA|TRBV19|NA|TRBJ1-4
CASSANFNEKLFF
TGTGCCAGTAGTGCGAATTTTAATGAAAAACTGTTTTTT
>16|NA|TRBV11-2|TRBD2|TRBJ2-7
CASSKGTSGRVDEQYF
TGTGCCAGCAGCAAAGGGACTAGCGGGAGGGTTGACGAGCAGTACTTC
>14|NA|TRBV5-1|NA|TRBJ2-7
CASSDGSTTYEQYF
TGCGCCAGCAGCGACGGGAGTACTACCTACGAGCAGTACTTC
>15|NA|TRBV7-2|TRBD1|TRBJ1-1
CASSLIGGWNTEAFF
TGTGCCAGCAGTCTTATAGGGGGCTGGAACACTGAAGCTTTCTTT
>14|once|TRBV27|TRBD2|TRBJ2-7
CASSRERGPYEQYF
TGTGCCAGCAGTCGCGAGCGGGGACCCTACGAGCAGTACTTC
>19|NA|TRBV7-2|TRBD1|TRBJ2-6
CASSLLGTGGGTGANVLTF
TGTGCCAGCAGCCTTCTAGGGACAGGGGGGGGCACTGGGGCCAACGTCCTGACTTTC
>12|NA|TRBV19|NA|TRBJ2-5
CASSPPGETQYF
TGTGCCAGTAGCCCCCCCGGGGAGACCCAGTACTTC
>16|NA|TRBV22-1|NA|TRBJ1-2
CPGSLGQGKANYGYTF
TGTCCTGGGAGCCTGGGACAGGGGAAGGCTAACTATGGCTACACCTTC
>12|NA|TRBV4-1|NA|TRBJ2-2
CASSQVMGELFF
TGCGCCAGCAGCCAAGTAATGGGGGAGCTGTTTTTT
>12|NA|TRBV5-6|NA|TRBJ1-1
CASSPRRNEAFF
TGTGCCAGCAGCCCCCGGAGGAATGAAGCTTTCTTT
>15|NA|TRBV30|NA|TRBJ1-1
CAWSDLTGVNTEAFF
TGTGCCTGGAGTGACTTAACGGGGGTGAACACTGAAGCTTTCTTT
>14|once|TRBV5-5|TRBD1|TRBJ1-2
CASSLNVQGAGYTF
TGTGCCAGCAGCTTGAACGTACAGGGGGCCGGCTACACCTTC
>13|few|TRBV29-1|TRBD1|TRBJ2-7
CSASGQGNYEQYF
TGCAGCGCCTCGGGACAGGGTAACTACGAGCAGTACTTC